This entry is about one T cell receptor (beta chain). Its antigen is currently unknown. CDR1 is KGHSH and CDR2 is LQKENI in the germline V gene. Trimming shortened V by 4 bases and J by 1 base, and 13 bases separated the two germline ends. This CDR3 is 15 amino acids long. These data originate in a study of shared clonotypes between healthy human individuals. Study results and limitations: Blood was the only sampled material, and tissue repertoires likely differ. Estimated richness values were generally larger in naive subsets than in memory subsets. Sharing across four donors was seen in roughly 5% of naive CD4 clonotypes.

Some clones are missing from TCRdb's copy, which holds only in-frame ones; the method was immunoSEQ multiplex PCR. The sample has approximately 1.5 million clones; about 98% are singletons. The specimen sequenced was naive CD4+ T cells sorted from blood. Regarding subset: CD45RA+ positively selected. This sequence was found in a man aged 25-45 years in good health. This chain links TRBV18 with TRBJ1-1; possible D gene TRBD1, 5 bases. In nucleotides, the CDR3 is TGTGCCAGCTCACTAAAACAGACAGCGAACACTGAAGCTTTCTTT. Translated: CASSLKQTANTEAFF.